This T cell receptor beta chain was sequenced for a study of response to subunit inactivated influenza vaccine. V lost 7 bases and J lost 9, with 7 bases in between. The CDR3 covers 10 residues. This clonotype has at least ten counts. No antigen is known for it. Study-level points and caveats: T cells newly recruited by each seasonal influenza vaccination are few, the authors suggested.

TCRdb itself ran the RT-PCR reads through MiXCR, one entry per CDR3 protein. Of roughly 650,000 distinct CDR3 sequences detected, 12% to 15% appear once; the ten largest clones hold roughly 7.2%. The sequences come from PBMCs from blood, collected roughly 15 days before vaccination. This clonotype was sampled from a man aged 50 to 59 who received an inactivated influenza vaccine. The rearrangement links TRBV12-3 or TRBV12-4 to TRBJ2-1; D unresolved. CDR3 amino acids: CASKGGEQFF. DNA for the CDR3: TGTGCCAGCAAGGGCGGTGAGCAGTTCTTC.